Listed below are T cell receptor beta chains from one sample, sequenced in a study of control samples from healthy donors and cancer patients. Produced via immunoSEQ multiplex PCR; TCRdb's table is partial and in-frame only. The sample records 100,000 or so clones, 83% being singletons. Sequences were obtained from blood. The receptors come from a woman in her forties or fifties in good health. CDR3s include the opening cysteine and the closing phenylalanine or tryptophan. The D gene is left open where the match is weak. Some rows mark clone size as missing; the rest say once, few, many or name a class of expanded clone.

TRBV24-1	.	TRBJ2-1	.	CATSGRHPNSNNEQFF	TGTGCCACCAGTGGGCGCCACCCTAACAGCAACAATGAGCAGTTCTTC
TRBV29-1	.	TRBJ2-5	.	CSPSPGETQYF	TGCAGCCCCTCCCCTGGTGAGACCCAGTACTTC
TRBV9	.	TRBJ1-4	.	CASSALGTPSNEKLFF	TGTGCCAGCAGCGCCCTTGGGACACCTAGTAATGAAAAACTGTTTTTT
TRBV6-5	.	TRBJ2-3	.	CASSSRRALTDTQYF	TGTGCCAGCAGCTCCCGGAGGGCGCTCACAGATACGCAGTATTTT
TRBV10-3	.	TRBJ1-4	.	CAISLDKFEKLFF	TGTGCCATCAGTCTCGACAAGTTTGAAAAACTGTTTTTT
TRBV5-1	.	TRBJ2-3	.	CASMRGASTDTQYF	TGCGCCAGCATGAGAGGGGCAAGCACAGATACGCAGTATTTT
TRBV14	.	TRBJ1-6	.	CASSQRGKNSPLHF	TGTGCCAGCAGCCAAAGGGGAAAGAATTCACCCCTCCACTTT
TRBV4-1	.	TRBJ1-1	.	CASSQDNELMNTEAFF	TGCGCCAGCAGCCAAGATAATGAACTTATGAACACTGAAGCTTTCTTT
TRBV7-2	.	TRBJ1-2	.	CASTLGQQGRGYTF	TGTGCCAGCACCCTCGGGCAACAGGGCCGTGGCTACACCTTC
TRBV5-1	once	TRBJ2-2	.	CASSLDGRGSPGELFF	TGCGCCAGCAGCTTGGATGGTAGAGGGAGTCCCGGGGAGCTGTTTTTT
TRBV4-3	.	TRBJ2-1	TRBD2	CASSQELAGGFGNEQFF	TGCGCCAGCAGCCAAGAGCTAGCGGGAGGCTTCGGCAATGAGCAGTTCTTC
TRBV5-1	.	TRBJ2-7	.	CASSLDPPGYGEQYF	TGCGCCAGCAGCTTGGATCCACCGGGTTATGGTGAGCAGTACTTC
TRBV27	.	TRBJ2-3	.	CASSLYWGGTDTQYF	TGTGCCAGCAGTTTATATTGGGGGGGCACAGATACGCAGTATTTT
TRBV5-4	few	TRBJ2-1	TRBD2	CASSHRAGVSNEQFF	TGTGCCAGCAGCCACCGGGCGGGAGTTTCCAATGAGCAGTTCTTC
TRBV11-2	.	TRBJ2-6	TRBD1	CASSEDRGSYGANVLTF	TGTGCCAGCAGTGAGGACAGGGGATCGTATGGGGCCAACGTCCTGACTTTC
TRBV7-9	.	TRBJ2-7	.	CASSPRAQPFREQYF	TGTGCCAGCAGCCCCCGCGCGCAACCCTTTCGGGAGCAGTACTTC
TRBV2	few	TRBJ1-1	.	CASSEESGTNTEAFF	TGTGCCAGCAGTGAAGAATCGGGGACGAACACTGAAGCTTTCTTT
TRBV7-2	.	TRBJ1-6	.	CASSRGRGNSPLHF	TGTGCCAGCAGTAGGGGCAGGGGAAATTCACCCCTCCACTTT
TRBV7-2	.	TRBJ2-1	.	CASSLAGLNNEQFF	TGTGCCAGCAGCTTAGCGGGGCTCAACAATGAGCAGTTCTTC
TRBV11-1	.	TRBJ1-1	.	CASSSKGLGTEAFF	TGTGCCAGCAGCTCCAAAGGCTTAGGCACTGAAGCTTTCTTT
TRBV7-8	.	TRBJ1-5	TRBD1	CASRRDRGSYDNQPQHF	TGTGCCAGCAGAAGGGACAGGGGGAGTTATGACAATCAGCCCCAGCATTTT
TRBV6-1	.	TRBJ1-4	TRBD1	CASSELRQGSEKLFF	TGTGCCAGCAGTGAATTAAGACAGGGAAGTGAAAAACTGTTTTTT
TRBV4-2	.	TRBJ1-4	TRBD1	CASSRSTGDNEKLFF	TGTGCCAGCAGCCGGTCGACAGGGGATAATGAAAAACTGTTTTTT
TRBV11-3	once	TRBJ2-5	.	CASSFRGPGGETQYF	TGTGCCAGCAGCTTTAGGGGACCTGGCGGGGAGACCCAGTACTTC